Listed here is a single T cell receptor beta chain. No antigen is known for it. Base qualities were left out, and no much larger clone turns up one base away. TCRbeta CDR3 regions were amplified from genomic DNA using the immunoSEQ Assay, a bias-controlled multiplex PCR. As for the original processing: The number of nucleated cells in each sample was estimated by amplification of reference gene primers within the assay. To quantify the absolute abundance of each unique TCRbeta CDR3 rearrangement, sequence reads were collapsed and filtered. For each sample, productive Simpson clonality was calculated as the square root of Simpson's diversity index over productive rearrangements. TCRdb retrieved this table from immuneACCESS and kept in-frame rearrangements only. Not all clones are present; in checked studies, unresolved V genes account for under half, and no reason is known for the remainder. For V, J and clone size, that table is used; D and trimming come from the DNA. The sample table holds tens of thousands of clones, of which just under 85% were seen once. Of the sample, about 24% is held by the ten largest clones.

The data originate from a study of blood T cell repertoires in COVID-19 (dated by TCRdb to the early 2020s). Looking at the study overall: Collaborator samples came from the United States, Italy and Spain and covered acute and convalescent phases of COVID-19. The repertoires were released in a freely available public database intended as a resource for research on the immune response to SARS-CoV-2. HLA class I and class II types, where available, came from metadata supplied by the sample provider rather than from assay-based typing. The sample metadata nearly always contained a de-identified subject ID, COVID-19 status, age in years and sex. The samples were drawn from the first 160 participants of the ongoing ImmuneRACE study and from over 950 subjects provided by 6 global collaborators. Deeply sampled blood TCRbeta repertoires from subjects exposed to, actively infected with, or recovered from COVID-19 were included in the dataset. The prospective study material was composed of cDNA or gDNA derived from T cells, B-cell-depleted T cells, or PBMCs.

There are 16 amino acids in the CDR3, from cysteine to phenylalanine inclusive. Of the read, only the CDR3 DNA is kept; its 48 bases are in frame from base 1. Taken from the germline V gene, the CDR1 and CDR2 loops are MNHNS and SASEGT. Trimming leaves V shorter by 4 bases and J shorter by 5 bases, with the junction holding 10 bases beyond the gene matches. Whole blood was collected in K2EDTA tubes by collaborating institutions according to the institutions' own protocols. For TCRbeta analysis, collaborator samples were shipped as frozen whole blood, as isolated PBMCs, or as DNA extracted from either sample type. Broader findings and caveats from the paper: How much clinical and demographic metadata was included differed by source and by participant, and the metadata was provided uncurated.

The chain uses TRBV6-1 and TRBJ2-2, with TRBD2 identical over 7 junction bases. This clonotype was obtained from a human donor with acute or convalescent COVID-19. The donor label of this sample is uncertain. The sample taken for sequencing was peripheral blood. The nucleotide sequence is TGTGCCAGCAGTGCCCCAACGGGGGGTGGAACCGGGGAGCTGTTTTTT. Translated, it gives CASSAPTGGGTGELFF.